A selection of T cell receptor beta chains follows, all from one sample in a study of human T cells and chemical hapten exposure. MiXCR was run by TCRdb on the RACE reads, yielding one entry per CDR3 protein. Counted here are around 60,000 distinct CDR3 sequences, 5.5% to 7.5% occurring once; the ten biggest clones make up 1.6%. Sequencing was performed on whole blood, taken in connection with sensitization to the hapten diphenylcyclopropenone (DPC). The receptors shown here come from a woman between 25 and 40 years old with alopecia areata. Some clones in this sample may be carry-over from other donors' samples. CDR3s include the opening cysteine and the closing phenylalanine or tryptophan. D genes are given only for firm matches. Clone sizes are given selectively: once, few, many, or a class where the clone is expanded.

clone size: NA; V gene: TRBV2; D gene: NA; J gene: TRBJ1-2; CDR3 protein: CASSQQLNYGYTF; CDR3 DNA: TGTGCCAGCAGTCAACAGTTGAACTATGGCTACACCTTC
clone size: many; V gene: TRBV20-1; D gene: NA; J gene: TRBJ1-1; CDR3 protein: CSAWALRTEAFF; CDR3 DNA: TGCAGTGCCTGGGCCCTGAGGACTGAAGCTTTCTTT
clone size: many; V gene: TRBV2; D gene: NA; J gene: TRBJ1-1; CDR3 protein: CASTPRAAYPQAFF; CDR3 DNA: TGTGCCAGCACACCAAGGGCGGCTTACCCCCAAGCTTTCTTT
clone size: many; V gene: TRBV6-5; D gene: NA; J gene: TRBJ1-1; CDR3 protein: CASSPRTTGEAFF; CDR3 DNA: TGTGCCAGCAGCCCCCGAACCACAGGCGAAGCTTTCTTT
clone size: NA; V gene: TRBV29-1; D gene: NA; J gene: TRBJ1-2; CDR3 protein: CSVEVDYGYTF; CDR3 DNA: TGCAGCGTTGAGGTCGACTATGGCTACACCTTC
clone size: many; V gene: TRBV20-1; D gene: NA; J gene: TRBJ1-5; CDR3 protein: CSASGGGRNQPQHF; CDR3 DNA: TGCAGTGCTAGTGGAGGAGGTAGGAATCAGCCCCAGCATTTT
clone size: NA; V gene: TRBV4-1; D gene: TRBD1; J gene: TRBJ1-5; CDR3 protein: CASSQLGQALRGQPQHF; CDR3 DNA: TGCGCCAGCAGCCAATTGGGACAGGCCCTTAGGGGCCAGCCCCAGCATTTT
clone size: few; V gene: TRBV27; D gene: NA; J gene: TRBJ2-3; CDR3 protein: CASTRTSTDTQYF; CDR3 DNA: TGTGCCAGCACGAGAACGAGCACAGATACGCAGTATTTT
clone size: many; V gene: TRBV20-1; D gene: TRBD1; J gene: TRBJ1-5; CDR3 protein: CSASGGTGRNQPQHF; CDR3 DNA: TGCAGTGCTAGTGGGGGGACAGGGAGGAACCAGCCCCAGCATTTT
clone size: NA; V gene: TRBV9; D gene: NA; J gene: TRBJ1-6; CDR3 protein: CASSFLGGYNSPLHF; CDR3 DNA: TGTGCCAGCAGCTTCTTGGGGGGGTATAATTCACCCCTCCACTTT
clone size: many; V gene: TRBV28; D gene: NA; J gene: TRBJ1-1; CDR3 protein: CASSLYPIGGSEAFF; CDR3 DNA: TGTGCCAGCAGTTTATATCCAATCGGGGGAAGTGAAGCTTTCTTT
clone size: NA; V gene: TRBV6-5; D gene: NA; J gene: TRBJ1-3; CDR3 protein: CASSSSGTSASGNTIYF; CDR3 DNA: TGTGCCAGCAGTTCCTCCGGGACGTCTGCCTCTGGAAACACCATATATTTT
clone size: NA; V gene: TRBV6-1; D gene: NA; J gene: TRBJ1-2; CDR3 protein: CASSGLTPYYGYTF; CDR3 DNA: TGTGCCAGCAGTGGTCTGACACCATACTATGGCTACACCTTC
clone size: NA; V gene: TRBV20-1; D gene: TRBD2; J gene: TRBJ2-1; CDR3 protein: CSARDPPGGYNEQFF; CDR3 DNA: TGCAGTGCTAGAGACCCTCCGGGGGGCTACAATGAGCAGTTCTTC
clone size: many; V gene: TRBV27; D gene: NA; J gene: TRBJ1-3; CDR3 protein: CASSPYLGGWAGNTIYF; CDR3 DNA: TGTGCCAGCAGTCCCTACCTCGGGGGATGGGCTGGAAACACCATATATTTT
clone size: NA; V gene: TRBV2; D gene: TRBD2; J gene: TRBJ2-5; CDR3 protein: CASREPPMGLAGGGKTQYF; CDR3 DNA: TGTGCCAGCAGGGAGCCCCCAATGGGACTAGCGGGGGGCGGGAAGACCCAGTACTTC
clone size: NA; V gene: TRBV5-1; D gene: NA; J gene: TRBJ1-1; CDR3 protein: CASSLDWGRAFF; CDR3 DNA: TGCGCCAGCAGCCTAGATTGGGGTAGAGCTTTCTTT
clone size: NA; V gene: TRBV2; D gene: NA; J gene: TRBJ1-4; CDR3 protein: CASRETDTTNEKLFF; CDR3 DNA: TGTGCCAGCAGGGAAACAGATACAACTAATGAAAAACTGTTTTTT
clone size: NA; V gene: TRBV6-2/TRBV6-3; D gene: TRBD1; J gene: TRBJ1-2; CDR3 protein: CASSYWTGVGYTF; CDR3 DNA: TGTGCCAGCAGTTACTGGACAGGGGTCGGCTACACCTTC
clone size: many; V gene: TRBV12-3/TRBV12-4; D gene: NA; J gene: TRBJ2-3; CDR3 protein: CASSLSQGPDTQYF; CDR3 DNA: TGTGCCAGCAGTTTATCGCAAGGCCCAGATACGCAGTATTTT
clone size: many; V gene: TRBV20-1; D gene: TRBD1; J gene: TRBJ2-4; CDR3 protein: CSAMPPGQGDIQYF; CDR3 DNA: TGCAGTGCGATGCCGCCGGGACAGGGAGACATTCAGTACTTC
clone size: many; V gene: TRBV5-5; D gene: TRBD2; J gene: TRBJ2-3; CDR3 protein: CASSWRTSGGPDTQYF; CDR3 DNA: TGTGCCAGCAGCTGGAGGACTAGCGGGGGGCCAGATACGCAGTATTTT
clone size: many; V gene: TRBV5-1; D gene: NA; J gene: TRBJ1-4; CDR3 protein: CASSSTSGTLIEKLFF; CDR3 DNA: TGCGCCAGCAGCTCAACGTCCGGGACCCTTATTGAAAAACTGTTTTTT
clone size: NA; V gene: TRBV5-1; D gene: NA; J gene: TRBJ2-5; CDR3 protein: CASSLTSRLETQYF; CDR3 DNA: TGCGCCAGCAGCTTGACTAGTAGGCTCGAGACCCAGTACTTC
clone size: many; V gene: TRBV14; D gene: NA; J gene: TRBJ1-1; CDR3 protein: CASSQVGAGNTEAFF; CDR3 DNA: TGTGCCAGCAGCCAAGTTGGGGCAGGGAACACTGAAGCTTTCTTT
clone size: many; V gene: TRBV27; D gene: NA; J gene: TRBJ2-1; CDR3 protein: CASKTTRSSYNEQFF; CDR3 DNA: TGTGCCAGCAAAACCACGCGGAGCTCCTACAATGAGCAGTTCTTC
clone size: many; V gene: TRBV10-3; D gene: NA; J gene: TRBJ1-5; CDR3 protein: CAIREDREQPQHF; CDR3 DNA: TGTGCCATCAGAGAGGATCGGGAGCAGCCCCAGCATTTT
clone size: many; V gene: TRBV28; D gene: TRBD1; J gene: TRBJ2-3; CDR3 protein: CAASSLVTGGHRGTTQYF; CDR3 DNA: TGTGCCGCCAGCAGTTTAGTGACAGGGGGCCATCGGGGGACTACGCAGTATTTT
clone size: few; V gene: TRBV30; D gene: NA; J gene: TRBJ2-7; CDR3 protein: CAWGHAYEQYF; CDR3 DNA: TGTGCCTGGGGACATGCGTACGAGCAGTACTTC
clone size: NA; V gene: TRBV20-1; D gene: TRBD2; J gene: TRBJ2-1; CDR3 protein: CSARLAGPGGEQFF; CDR3 DNA: TGCAGTGCTAGGCTAGCGGGTCCCGGAGGGGAGCAGTTCTTC
clone size: many; V gene: TRBV5-1; D gene: NA; J gene: TRBJ1-2; CDR3 protein: CASSLVSVPNYGYTF; CDR3 DNA: TGCGCCAGCAGCTTGGTCTCGGTCCCTAACTATGGCTACACCTTC
clone size: many; V gene: TRBV3-1; D gene: TRBD1; J gene: TRBJ2-2; CDR3 protein: CASSQQGQGPHGELFF; CDR3 DNA: TGTGCCAGCAGCCAGCAGGGACAGGGGCCCCATGGGGAGCTGTTTTTT
clone size: many; V gene: TRBV20-1; D gene: NA; J gene: TRBJ2-1; CDR3 protein: CSAPPVGSYNEQFF; CDR3 DNA: TGCAGTGCTCCCCCGGTCGGGTCGTACAATGAGCAGTTCTTC
clone size: many; V gene: TRBV4-1; D gene: NA; J gene: TRBJ1-1; CDR3 protein: CASSHSPSEAFF; CDR3 DNA: TGCGCCAGCAGCCACTCGCCGTCTGAAGCTTTCTTT
clone size: many; V gene: TRBV12-3/TRBV12-4; D gene: NA; J gene: TRBJ2-3; CDR3 protein: CASSFLVRDLFTDTQYF; CDR3 DNA: TGTGCCAGCAGTTTCCTTGTAAGGGACCTCTTCACAGATACGCAGTATTTT
clone size: few; V gene: TRBV5-1; D gene: NA; J gene: TRBJ1-1; CDR3 protein: CASSGSLWREGTEAFF; CDR3 DNA: TGCGCCAGCAGCGGATCCTTGTGGAGGGAGGGGACTGAAGCTTTCTTT
clone size: NA; V gene: TRBV19; D gene: TRBD1; J gene: TRBJ1-6; CDR3 protein: CASTTGTAGNSPLHF; CDR3 DNA: TGTGCCAGTACCACAGGGACAGCCGGAAATTCACCCCTCCACTTT
clone size: many; V gene: TRBV30; D gene: NA; J gene: TRBJ1-5; CDR3 protein: CAWSVPGRGPQHF; CDR3 DNA: TGTGCCTGGAGTGTACCAGGGCGGGGGCCCCAGCATTTT
clone size: many; V gene: TRBV11-2; D gene: NA; J gene: TRBJ1-1; CDR3 protein: CASSYREGTEAFF; CDR3 DNA: TGTGCCAGCAGCTACAGGGAAGGGACTGAAGCTTTCTTT
clone size: many; V gene: TRBV7-3; D gene: TRBD2; J gene: TRBJ2-7; CDR3 protein: CASSLAGGNAYEQYF; CDR3 DNA: TGTGCCAGCAGCTTAGCGGGGGGAAATGCCTACGAGCAGTACTTC
clone size: NA; V gene: TRBV10-3; D gene: NA; J gene: TRBJ1-5; CDR3 protein: CAIRLGENQPQHF; CDR3 DNA: TGTGCCATCAGGCTGGGAGAAAATCAGCCCCAGCATTTT
clone size: many; V gene: TRBV12-3/TRBV12-4; D gene: NA; J gene: TRBJ2-1; CDR3 protein: CASSPADGYNEQFF; CDR3 DNA: TGTGCCAGCAGTCCCGCCGACGGCTACAATGAGCAGTTCTTC
clone size: few; V gene: TRBV2; D gene: NA; J gene: TRBJ1-5; CDR3 protein: CASSVEDSNQPQHF; CDR3 DNA: TGTGCCAGCAGTGTAGAAGATAGCAATCAGCCCCAGCATTTT
clone size: NA; V gene: TRBV19; D gene: NA; J gene: TRBJ2-2; CDR3 protein: CASSIRRDLAVELFF; CDR3 DNA: TGTGCCAGTAGTATCAGGCGAGACTTGGCCGTGGAGCTGTTTTTT
clone size: many; V gene: TRBV12-3/TRBV12-4; D gene: TRBD1; J gene: TRBJ1-2; CDR3 protein: CASSLGQPIYGYTF; CDR3 DNA: TGTGCCAGCAGTTTGGGACAGCCTATCTATGGCTACACCTTC